The clone carrying this TCR beta chain has at least ten counts. The antigen is undetermined. Each CDR3 protein gets one entry after TCRdb re-called the multiplex PCR reads with MiXCR. The sample yields some 230,000 distinct CDR3 sequences, around 34% seen once. The data were obtained in a study of breast tumors, draining lymph nodes, adjacent tissues. CDR1 LGHDT and CDR2 YNNKEL come from the germline V gene (reference sequence). V lost 4 bases and J lost 10; bases outside the gene matches: 8. The CDR3 contains 16 residues. Study results and caveats: Data fit most tumor T cells coming from lymph node, expanding in tumor. Luminal-like breast cancer showed significantly higher tumor–nontumor repertoire similarity than basal-like.

Axillary draining lymph nodes of breast cancer patients supplied the node samples. This clonotype originated in a female donor with breast cancer. Some clones in this sample may be carry-over from other donors' samples. The genes are TRBV3-1 and TRBJ2-3, with TRBD2 matching 16 bases. Sequencing input: axillary lymph node tissue. The CDR3 region is CASSPYLGLAGGPQYF. The CDR3 nucleotides read TGTGCCAGCAGCCCTTACTTGGGACTAGCGGGAGGGCCGCAGTATTTT.